Presented here are 26 T cell receptor beta chains from one specimen sequenced in a study of blood T cells in healthy people across ages. Then a second PCR, running roughly 7 to 11 cycles, was carried out with a sample-barcoded 5' primer and a J-beta primer mix. One entry per CDR3 protein, called by TCRdb with MiXCR from the 5' RACE reads. In the table there are nearly 800,000 distinct CDR3 sequences, roughly 25% of which are singletons. Another study also made use of these data, one on T cells of mothers and their children.

The sample taken for sequencing was blood. Source of these receptors: a boy aged 5-17 years in good health.

This clonotype has just a few counts. This sequence joins TRBV14 and TRBJ2-7; D gene ambiguous. The CDR3 has 12 residues. CDR1 is SGHDN and CDR2 is FVKESK in the germline V gene. Trimming took 2 bases from V and 3 from J, leaving 5 bases between them. Written as DNA, the CDR3 is TGTGCCAGCAGCCAATCCAACTACGAGCAGTACTTC. The encoded protein is CASSQSNYEQYF.

This clonotype was counted a few times. The chain couples TRBV7-9 to TRBJ2-5, with D perhaps matching TRBD2 (5 bases). Germline V gene data show CDR1 as SEHNR and CDR2 as FQNEAQ (reference sequence). Trimming left V 5 bases short and J 5 bases short, with 15 bases between. The CDR3 has 14 residues. The CDR3 is CASSGGRLQETQYF. In nucleotides, the CDR3 is TGTGCCAGCAGCGGAGGACGGTTGCAGGAGACCCAGTACTTC.

There are a few counts of this clonotype. The chain combines TRBV4-3 with TRBJ2-4; tentatively, D is TRBD1 (5 bases). V dropped 4 bases and J dropped 8 bases, with 15 bases sitting between them. The CDR3 is 14 amino acids. The V gene's germline CDR1 is LGHNA and CDR2 YSLEER. CDR3 in DNA: TGCGCCAGCAGCCCCGGAACCAGGGCGGACATTCAGTACTTC. Amino acid sequence: CASSPGTRADIQYF.

This chain connects TRBV6-2 or TRBV6-3 to TRBJ1-5; D gene unclear. CDR1 and CDR2 (germline): MNHEY, SVGEGT. There are 16 residues in the CDR3. Deletions cut 7 bases from V and 0 bases from J, with 16 bases between. DNA of the CDR3: TGTGCCAGCACCAACCTGGACCAATATAGCAATCAGCCCCAGCATTTT. Encoded protein: CASTNLDQYSNQPQHF.

The chain carries TRBV7-2 and TRBJ2-7; D not certain. There are 14 residues in the CDR3. V was shortened by 1 base and J by 0 bases, with 7 bases between the two germline ends. CDR1 and CDR2 from the germline V gene are SGHTA and FQGNSA. This chain's CDR3 is CASSLEHSSYEQYF. The CDR3 DNA is TGTGCCAGCAGCTTAGAACACAGCTCCTACGAGCAGTACTTC.

This clonotype is a singleton in its sample. The V call is TRBV28, the J call TRBJ2-7; weak D call: TRBD1 (5 bases). V dropped 6 bases and J dropped 0 bases, with 12 bases sitting between them. The germline gives CDR1 MDHEN, CDR2 SYDVKM. CDR3 size: 14 residues. The DNA of the CDR3 is TGTGCCAGCAGCCCCAGGGTGAGCTCCTACGAGCAGTACTTC. Residues: CASSPRVSSYEQYF.

This clonotype was recorded a few times. V is TRBV11-2 and J is TRBJ2-2; 7 bases map to TRBD2. This CDR3 comprises 16 residues. Trimming cost V 3 bases and J 4 bases; bases outside gene matches: 8. Germline-derived CDR1 and CDR2 are SGHAT and FQNNGV. Written as DNA, the CDR3 is TGTGCCAGCAGCTTCTGGACTAGTTGGGGCACCGGGGAGCTGTTTTTT. This translates into CASSFWTSWGTGELFF.

Worth noting for this clonotype: Since the CDR3 does not end with the conserved phenylalanine or tryptophan, this likely comes from a read error. The chain employs TRBV2 and TRBJ2-7; no firm D call. Per the germline V gene, CDR1 is SNHLY and CDR2 is FYNNEI. V lost 0 bases and J lost 6, with 3 bases in between. The CDR3 loop spans 11 amino acids. The CDR3 sequence: CASSEAGEQYL. The CDR3 nucleotides are TGTGCCAGCAGTGAAGCTGGCGAGCAGTACTTG.

The V and J genes are TRBV2 and TRBJ2-7; D is ambiguous. CDR3 size: 16 residues. V was trimmed by 0 bases and J by 0 bases, leaving 12 bases between them. Germline V gene sequence: CDR1 SNHLY, CDR2 FYNNEI. CDR3 coding DNA: TGTGCCAGCAGTGAAGCGCTATGGCAGAGCTCCTACGAGCAGTACTTC. This sequence encodes CASSEALWQSSYEQYF.

The gene calls are TRBV7-2 and TRBJ2-5; D is tentatively TRBD1 or TRBD2 (5 bases each). The V end lost 7 bases, the J end lost 2 bases, and 20 bases lay between the germline ends. CDR3 length: 16 amino acids. The germline V gene encodes CDR1 SGHTA and CDR2 FQGNSA. DNA for the CDR3: TGTGCCAGCACCTCGGGACCCCGGACCGGACAAGAGACCCAGTACTTC. Amino acids: CASTSGPRTGQETQYF.

This clonotype was detected a few times. The chain links TRBV29-1 to TRBJ2-1; 7 nucleotides align to TRBD2. The V and J ends lost 3 bases and 2 bases, in that order; junction bases with no gene match: 7. In germline, CDR1 is SQVTM, CDR2 ANQGSEA. CDR3 length: 15 amino acids. The DNA for the CDR3 is TGCAGCGTTGAGTTGGCTAGCGGACCCTACAATGAGCAGTTCTTC. As protein: CSVELASGPYNEQFF.

The V call is TRBV7-6, the J call TRBJ2-7; 7 bases are a match to TRBD1. With 4 bases clipped from V and 6 bases from J, the junction kept 9 bases outside the gene matches. The germline gives CDR1 SGHVS, CDR2 FNYEAQ. CDR3 length: 14 residues. The DNA of the CDR3 is TGTGCCAGCAGCTCCAGACAGGGTCTTGCCGAGCAGTACTTC. This sequence encodes CASSSRQGLAEQYF. The whole variable domain, filled in from reference TRBV7-6 and TRBJ2-7, reads GAGVSQSPRYKVTKRGQDVALRCDPISGHVSLYWYRQALGQGPEFLTYFNYEAQQDKSGLPNDRFSAERPEGSISTLTIQRTEQRDSAMYRCASSSRQGLAEQYFGPGTRLTVT.

V usage is TRBV11-1 and J usage is TRBJ2-5, with 15 nucleotides matching TRBD2. V dropped 5 bases and J dropped 2; count of bases not matched to a gene: 21. The CDR3 contains 22 residues. CDR1 SGHAT and CDR2 FQDESV come from the germline V gene (reference sequence). CDR3 sequence (DNA): TGTGCCAGCAGCCTCCCCTTTTACGGACTAGCGGGAGGGAGGACGCTACAAGAGACCCAGTACTTC. Its protein is CASSLPFYGLAGGRTLQETQYF. Full variable domain (missing parts from reference TRBV11-1 and TRBJ2-5): EAEVAQSPRYKITEKSQAVAFWCDPISGHATLYWYRQILGQGPELLVQFQDESVVDDSQLPKDRFSAERLKGVDSTLKIQPAELGDSAMYLCASSLPFYGLAGGRTLQETQYFGPGTRLLVL.

This clonotype has only a few counts. V and J are TRBV2 and TRBJ2-5, with 10 bases identical to TRBD1. CDR3 size: 15 residues. Germline CDR1 and CDR2: SNHLY and FYNNEI. J gave up 7 bases and V 4 bases, and 9 bases lay outside the gene matches. CDR3 region: CASSGDRGPQGTQYF. DNA for the CDR3: TGTGCCAGCAGTGGTGACAGGGGGCCCCAGGGGACCCAGTACTTC.

The V call is TRBV20-1, the J call TRBJ2-7; D is uncertain. Germline CDR1 and CDR2: DFQATT and SNEGSKA (reference sequence). The V and J ends lost 3 bases and 4 bases respectively, with 16 bases between them. The CDR3 extends over 14 amino acids. Here the CDR3 reads CSARSPVRLYEQYF. CDR3 nucleotides: TGCAGTGCTAGGTCGCCAGTAAGACTTTACGAGCAGTACTTC.

The chain combines TRBV7-2 with TRBJ2-5; D gene unclear. TRBJ2-7 explains the end of the DNA better; the J call may be wrong. This CDR3 is built from 17 residues. CDR1 and CDR2 (germline): SGHTA, FQGNSA. CDR3 DNA: TGTGCCAGCAGCTTCGACCTGGCGGCGAATAGACTCTACGAGCAGTACTTC. This translates into CASSFDLAANRLYEQYF.

The chain couples TRBV7-2 to TRBJ2-5; D gene uncertain. Germline V CDR1 and CDR2: SGHTA, FQGNSA. Trimming shortened V by 4 bases and J by 0 bases, and 12 bases separated the two germline ends. CDR3 length: 15 residues. In DNA form, the CDR3 reads TGTGCCAGCAGCTCGAGTCATGTGAACCAAGAGACCCAGTACTTC. Its protein product is CASSSSHVNQETQYF. Together with reference TRBV7-2 and TRBJ2-5, the CDR3 gives the full variable domain: GAGVSQSPSNKVTEKGKDVELRCDPISGHTALYWYRQSLGQGLEFLIYFQGNSAPDKSGLPSDRFSAERTGGSVSTLTIQRTQQEDSAVYLCASSSSHVNQETQYFGPGTRLLVL.

This clonotype was found a few times. The V and J genes are TRBV2 and TRBJ2-7; TRBD1 aligns across 10 bases. With V trimmed by 7 bases and J by 2 bases, 2 bases remained unmatched. The CDR3 has 13 amino acids. Per germline, CDR1 SNHLY and CDR2 FYNNEI. CDR3 region: CASMGQGPYEQYF. The CDR3 nucleotides are TGTGCCAGCATGGGACAGGGGCCCTACGAGCAGTACTTC.

The chain recombines TRBV14 with TRBJ2-3; D might be TRBD1 (5 bases). CDR1 and CDR2 (germline): SGHDN, FVKESK. Trimming cost V 4 bases and J 3 bases, with 14 bases left between them. The CDR3 length is 15 residues. CDR3 DNA: TGTGCCAGCAGCCCGACAGTTCCCTATACAGATACGCAGTATTTT. It is translated as CASSPTVPYTDTQYF.

This clonotype has just a few counts. The chain has TRBV6-5 and TRBJ1-5; D gene unclear. CDR1 is MNHEY and CDR2 is SVGAGI in the germline V gene. V lost 0 bases to trimming and J lost 4 bases, with 13 bases between them. This CDR3 comprises 16 residues. CDR3 sequence: CASSYSSSGGNQPQHF. CDR3 sequence (DNA): TGTGCCAGCAGTTACTCGAGCAGTGGAGGTAATCAGCCCCAGCATTTT.

Of note for this clonotype: The final CDR3 position lacks the conserved phenylalanine or tryptophan, pointing to a likely read error. The DNA is omitted, as the CDR3 cannot be located on it reliably, and the CDR3 follows TCRdb's listing. The CDR3 region is CASSLTGPGRWV. The chain is built from TRBV7-4 and TRBJ2-5; the table's TRBD2 call for D was not verified on the DNA. Germline V lookup: CDR1 SGHVT, CDR2 SQSDAQ. The CDR3 contains 12 residues when both ends are counted.

This sequence joins TRBV6-1 and TRBJ2-7; either TRBD1 or TRBD2 may supply D (7 bases each). Germline V gene lookup returns CDR1 MNHNS and CDR2 SASEGT. The CDR3 runs 15 residues. V gave up 8 bases and J gave up 4 bases, with 21 bases separating them. The CDR3 here is CASHGGRGRGYEQYF. In nucleotides, the CDR3 is TGTGCCAGCCATGGAGGGAGGGGGCGCGGATACGAGCAGTACTTC.

The V and J genes are TRBV2 and TRBJ1-4, with D unclear. With 8 bases removed from V and 0 bases from J, the gap between germline ends came to 7 bases. The V gene's germline CDR1 is SNHLY and CDR2 FYNNEI. The CDR3 has 13 residues. This CDR3 is CASFRSTNEKLFF. The CDR3 nucleotides are TGTGCCAGCTTTCGGTCAACTAATGAAAAACTGTTTTTT.

This clonotype was picked up a small number of times. This chain links TRBV4-2 with TRBJ2-5; 10 nucleotides line up with TRBD1. Trimming at V came to 0 bases and at J to 2 bases, leaving 3 bases not matched to a gene. The germline V gene encodes CDR1 LGHNA and CDR2 YNFKEQ. The CDR3 covers 16 residues. CDR3 bases: TGTGCCAGCAGCCAAGACAGGGACAGGGGTCAAGAGACCCAGTACTTC. Translating gives CASSQDRDRGQETQYF.

In this sample, this clonotype turned up a few times. V is TRBV5-1 and J is TRBJ2-5; the match to TRBD1 covers 9 bases. The CDR3 has 17 residues. V shed 0 bases, J shed 1 base, and the junction held 7 bases outside the gene matches. Germline assignment: CDR1 SGHRS and CDR2 YFSETQ. CDR3 region: CASSLAPGQGFQETQYF. In DNA, the CDR3 is TGCGCCAGCAGCTTGGCTCCGGGACAGGGTTTCCAAGAGACCCAGTACTTC. Full variable domain (remainder filled in from reference TRBV5-1 and TRBJ2-5): KAGVTQTPRYLIKTRGQQVTLSCSPISGHRSVSWYQQTPGQGLQFLFEYFSETQRNKGNFPGRFSGRQFSNSRSEMNVSTLELGDSALYLCASSLAPGQGFQETQYFGPGTRLLVL.

V and J are TRBV9 and TRBJ2-5; no clear D. This CDR3 has 15 residues. Germline V lookup: CDR1 SGDLS, CDR2 YYNGEE. Trimming left V 3 bases short and J 4 bases short, with 16 bases between. For the CDR3, the DNA is TGTGCCAGCAGCGCCTCACTAAAGGCTCTAGAGACCCAGTACTTC. This sequence encodes CASSASLKALETQYF.